Given below is one TCR beta chain in context. The antigen is not known. Per the germline V gene, CDR1 is MGHRA and CDR2 is YSYEKL. J was trimmed by 0 bases and V by 2 bases; bases with no gene match: 13. The CDR3 totals 20 residues. The data belong to a study of shared clonotypes between healthy human individuals. Overall study: Participating donors consisted of two women and a few men aged 18 to 49.

Notes on the study in general: In having few donors, the study represented limited genetic and exposure-history diversity.

Assay: immunoSEQ multiplex PCR; the TCRdb copy retains only in-frame clones and omits some. This table holds fewer than 650,000 clones, less than 80% found once. Donors had no recently reported acute infections or vaccinations and were HIV-negative. Around 100 million PBMCs went into genomic DNA for unsorted samples. The TCR comes from a woman in her 40s in good health. Some clones in this sample may be carry-over from other donors' samples. This chain uses TRBV4-1 with TRBJ2-2; 9 bases map to TRBD2. The specimen was PBMCs. As DNA, the CDR3 is TGCGCCAGCAGCCAAATTGGGCTAGCGGGACTACTCACGAACACCGGGGAGCTGTTTTTT. Its translation is CASSQIGLAGLLTNTGELFF.